This T cell receptor (beta chain) was identified in a study of blood T cells in healthy people across ages. With a J-beta primer mix and a sample-barcoded 5' primer, a second PCR ran about 7 to 11 cycles. From the 5' RACE reads, TCRdb called clonotypes with MiXCR, one entry per CDR3 protein. Here the sample spans 800,000 to 950,000 distinct CDR3 sequences, approximately 32% being singletons. V shed 0 bases and J shed 5 bases, with 15 bases lying between them. Germline V gene sequence: CDR1 SGDLS, CDR2 YYNGEE. The CDR3 contains 15 residues. The sample was also reused in another study, on T cells of mothers and their children.

The sequenced sample was blood. This sequence joins TRBV9 and TRBJ2-7; maybe TRBD2 (6 bases). The sequence derives from a woman aged 40 to 50 in good health. The CDR3 nucleotides read TGTGCCAGCAGCGTAGTAGGCGGGAAGTACGACGAGCAGTACTTC. Protein sequence: CASSVVGGKYDEQYF.